This TCR beta chain was observed in a study of shared clonotypes between healthy human individuals. This clone was counted once. Trimming took 0 bases from V and 7 from J, leaving 9 bases between them. CDR3 length: 14 amino acids. The germline V gene has CDR1 LGHNA and CDR2 YSLEER. Using immunoSEQ multiplex PCR, the repertoire was profiled, and TCRdb retains in-frame clones only, with some absent. The sample records some 2,400,000 clones, about 94% being singletons. This clonotype was obtained from a man aged 18-30 years in good health. The V and J genes are TRBV4-3 and TRBJ2-2; D is unclear. The specimen sequenced was naive CD4+ T cells sorted from blood. Subset indicated: CD45RA+ positively selected. CDR3: CASSQDRGSGELFF. In DNA form, the CDR3 reads TGCGCCAGCAGCCAAGATAGAGGAAGCGGGGAGCTGTTTTTT.